Given below is one T cell receptor beta chain in context. Its recognized antigen is unknown. The record has no base qualities; no much larger clone is one base away. The treatment or condition label of this sample denotes: 10-day PBMC culture with coronavirus spike peptide pools or control peptides (ViraFEST assay). CD4+ T cells from unexposed donors were collected before the COVID-19 pandemic (2011-2018). The study used the ViraFEST assay, which expanded antigen-specific T cells with peptide pools and then identified expanded clonotypes by TCR sequencing. Each well held about 2.2 million PBMCs cultured in IMDM containing approximately 5% human AB serum and roughly 10 IU/ml IL-2, with about 9.4 ug/ml peptide pools added. Half of the culture medium was replaced with fresh IL-2-containing medium on days 3 and 7. Once the cells had been in culture for 9 to 10 days, the EasySep CD4+ T cell isolation kit was used to isolate CD4+ T cells by negative selection. As cell numbers permitted, CD4+ T cells from unexposed donors were tested for reactivity to SARS-CoV-2 S and N and to four common cold coronavirus spike pools. PBMCs were separated from whole blood using Ficoll-Paque Plus gradient centrifugation and then either used fresh or cryopreserved at -140C. Culture conditions were generally each tested in triplicate wells. The leukapheresis product for the unexposed donors was obtained through commercial purchase.

The library came from PCR. At the Johns Hopkins FTIC core, DNA from the cultured CD4+ T cells underwent TCR sequencing with the Oncomine TCR Beta short-read assay. The QIAamp micro DNA kit was used to extract genomic DNA from the cultured CD4+ T cells. Oncomine TCR Beta libraries from cultured CD4+ T cells were pooled with unique dual indexes and sequenced on an Illumina iSeq 100. The authors' pipeline ran thus. Non-productive sequences were filtered out, and CDR3s that did not start with C, did not end with F or W, or were shorter than 7 amino acids were discarded. Antigen-specific clonotypes were identified with the MANAFEST web application by comparing peptide-stimulated wells with reference and other culture wells. For a clone to be called positive, the clone needed an FDR below 0.05, an odds ratio above 5, and a productive frequency above 0.1% in at least two of three replicate wells. Clonotypes that were significantly expanded in both SARS-CoV-2 spike wells and at least one common cold coronavirus spike condition were defined as cross-reactive. Using R version 3.6.1, CDR3 homology was evaluated through Levenshtein distances (stringdist) along with unrooted phylogenetic trees (ape). TCRdb reprocessed the public reads (quality trimming at Q25 with fastp, clone calling with MiXCR) and kept in-frame beta chains. Rows with a matching CDR3 protein are joined into one entry that keeps the most common DNA and genes. TCRdb assigned the V and J calls; the authors' analysis was not used. The table for this sample lists 8,500 to 14,000 distinct CDR3 sequences; 25% to 30% of them were counted only once. The top ten hold about 19% of the sample.

These data originate in a study of vaccination and CD4 T cells after COVID-19 (dated by TCRdb to between 2021 and 2022). About the full investigation: The convalescent cohort included six males and four females, with two Hispanic individuals, seven Caucasians, two Asians and one multiracial person. Participants received two doses of either the Pfizer-BioNTech BNT162b2 vaccine (n=8) or the Moderna mRNA-1273 vaccine (n=2). Post-COVID blood samples from convalescent patients were collected a median of approximately 100 days after diagnosis, with a range of about 35 to 180 days. The time from the second vaccine dose to post-vaccine blood sampling had a median of around 72 days and ranged from roughly 12 to 250 days. Overlapping spike peptide pools from SARS-CoV-2 and from the common cold coronaviruses HCoV-NL63, HCoV-OC43 and HCoV-229E were used as culture stimuli. In control cultures, a CEFX viral epitope pool was used as positive control, an HIV-1 Nef peptide pool was used as negative control, or no peptide was added. In roughly nine COVID-19 convalescent patients and 4 infection-naive healthy vaccine recipients, the spike-specific CD4+ TCR repertoire before mRNA vaccination was compared with the repertoire after mRNA vaccination. In an earlier paper using these donors, memory CD4+ T cell crossreactivity between SARS-CoV-2 and common cold coronavirus spike proteins was assessed at the TCR clonotype level. General study outcomes and caveats: In convalescent patients, nearly all vaccine-specific clones (304 of 307) were found to be mono-reactive for SARS-CoV-2 spike rather than cross-reactive with common cold coronaviruses. In convalescent patients, a median approximately 83% of post-vaccine SARS-CoV-2-reactive clones were detected only after vaccination, and vaccine-specific priming was suggested by this finding. The median number of SARS-CoV-2-reactive clonotypes rose from roughly 20 after infection to 38 after vaccination, but the change was not significant. Relatively few convalescent patients were included in the study, and early timepoints after natural infection were not analyzed.

V is pared back by 6 bases and J by 0 bases, with 7 bases lying between the germline termini. The cysteine opens and the phenylalanine closes a CDR3 of 13 amino acids. Only the CDR3 part of the read is kept: 39 bases, read in frame from the first base. Reading the germline V gene gives CDR1 SGHDN and CDR2 FVKESK. The chain couples TRBV14 to TRBJ2-3; no D gene call is confident. What was sequenced was CD4+ T cells from blood, cultured in vitro. This sequence originates from a human donor in good health. The CDR3 loop reads CASRGGSTDTQYF. The nucleotide sequence is TGTGCCAGCAGAGGCGGTAGCACAGATACGCAGTATTTT.